These T cell receptor beta chains were read from a single sample in a study of blood T cell repertoires in COVID-19. Repertoires were generated with immunoSEQ multiplex PCR, while TCRdb's copy carries only in-frame clones and drops some. The sample carries about 80,000 clones, almost 85% recorded once. The sequenced sample was peripheral blood. The origin of the receptors is an elderly man with acute or convalescent COVID-19. Each CDR3 is given with its conserved first and last residue. D genes are given only for firm matches. Size is omitted from some rows. Given values are once, few, many or a class for expanded clones.

15	TRBJ1-1	TRBV27	.	TRBD1	TGTGCCAGCAGTTTAAGGACAGGGGTAAGCACTGAAGCTTTCTTT	CASSLRTGVSTEAFF
14	TRBJ2-2	TRBV14	.	.	TGTGCCAGCAGCCAGTCTAGAAACACCGGGGAGCTGTTTTTT	CASSQSRNTGELFF
15	TRBJ2-7	TRBV5-6	.	TRBD1	TGTGCCAGCAGCCTGGACAGGGTTGGGTCCTACGAGCAGTACTTC	CASSLDRVGSYEQYF
17	TRBJ2-5	TRBV5-1	.	TRBD2	TGCGCCAGCAGCTTTGCCGGGACTAGCGGGGGACAAGAGACCCAGTACTTC	CASSFAGTSGGQETQYF
13	TRBJ1-2	TRBV7-9	once	TRBD1	TGTGCCAGCAGCTTAATTCAGGGGGATGGCTACACCTTC	CASSLIQGDGYTF
13	TRBJ1-5	TRBV27	.	.	TGTGCCAGCAGTTTATACCAGAATCAGCCCCAGCATTTT	CASSLYQNQPQHF
13	TRBJ2-1	TRBV6-2/TRBV6-3	once	.	TGTGCCAGCAGCCTTCTCGCGGGGCTTGAGCAGTTCTTC	CASSLLAGLEQFF
14	TRBJ2-3	TRBV6-5	once	TRBD2	TGTGCCAGCAATCTAGCGGGGGGGATAGATACGCAGTATTTT	CASNLAGGIDTQYF
15	TRBJ1-5	TRBV5-1	.	.	TGCGCCAGCAGCTTGTTGGGGCAGGAAAATCAGCCCCAGCATTTT	CASSLLGQENQPQHF
13	TRBJ1-1	TRBV3-1/TRBV3-2	few	TRBD1	TGTGCCACCGAGGGACAGGGCAGAACTGAAGCTTTCTTT	CATEGQGRTEAFF
17	TRBJ2-3	TRBV4-1	.	TRBD2	TGCGCCAGCAGCCAACCTCGACTAGCGGGTAGGACAGATACGCAGTATTTT	CASSQPRLAGRTDTQYF
17	TRBJ2-2	TRBV19	.	TRBD1	TGTGCCAGTAGTATAGGACCGGGACAGCCAAACACCGGGGAGCTGTTTTTT	CASSIGPGQPNTGELFF
15	TRBJ1-6	TRBV20-1	once	.	TGCAGTGCTAGTGATGTTAGGGGCGATAATTCACCCCTCCACTTT	CSASDVRGDNSPLHF
15	TRBJ1-5	TRBV5-8	.	.	TGTGCCAGCAGCATTCGACAGAGTTACAATCAGCCCCAGCATTTT	CASSIRQSYNQPQHF
14	TRBJ2-3	TRBV6-5	.	TRBD2	TGTGCCAGCCTAAAGCGGGGGGGCGCAGATACGCAGTATTTT	CASLKRGGADTQYF
12	TRBJ1-1	TRBV5-4	.	TRBD1	TGTGCCAGCAGCCGACAGGGGAACAAAGCTTTCTTT	CASSRQGNKAFF